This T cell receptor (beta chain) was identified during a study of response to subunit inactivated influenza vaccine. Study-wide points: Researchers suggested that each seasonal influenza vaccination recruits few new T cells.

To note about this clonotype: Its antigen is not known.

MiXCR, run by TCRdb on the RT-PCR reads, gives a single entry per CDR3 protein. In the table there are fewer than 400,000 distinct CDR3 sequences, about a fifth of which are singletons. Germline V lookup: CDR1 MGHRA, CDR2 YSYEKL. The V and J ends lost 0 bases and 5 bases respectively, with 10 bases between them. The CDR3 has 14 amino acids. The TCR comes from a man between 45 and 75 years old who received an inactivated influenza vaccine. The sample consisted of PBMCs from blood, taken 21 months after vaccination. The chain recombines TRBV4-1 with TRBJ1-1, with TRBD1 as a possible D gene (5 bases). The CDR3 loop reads CASSQEEGLTEAFF. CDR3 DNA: TGCGCCAGCAGCCAAGAAGAGGGGTTGACTGAAGCTTTCTTT.